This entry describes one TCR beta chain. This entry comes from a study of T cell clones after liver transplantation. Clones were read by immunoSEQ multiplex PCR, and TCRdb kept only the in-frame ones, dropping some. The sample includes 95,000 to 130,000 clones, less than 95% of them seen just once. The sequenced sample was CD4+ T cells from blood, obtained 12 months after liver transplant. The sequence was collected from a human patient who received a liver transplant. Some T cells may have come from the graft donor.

The CDR3 nucleotides are TGCGCCAGCAGTGAGTCGCCCTTAACTAGATCGAGCTCCTACGAGCAGTACTTC. It encodes CASSESPLTRSSSYEQYF. The chain is built from TRBV10-2 and TRBJ2-7; D possibly corresponds to TRBD2 (5 bases). The V and J ends lost 0 bases and 0 bases respectively, with 18 bases between them. CDR3 length equals 18 residues. The V gene's germline CDR1 is WSHSY and CDR2 SAAADI.